The source of this T cell receptor beta chain is a study of T cells in Graves' hyperthyroidism and ophthalmopathy. No ophthalmopathy progression within 18 months constituted stable Graves' hyperthyroidism. Clinical symptoms, serum thyroxine and TRAb, thyroid ultrasound and orbital computed tomography together formed the diagnostic basis. Each 10 ml fresh peripheral blood draw supplied the PBMCs. Amplification of TCR beta CDR3 regions used RNA as the template. The primer set for the first-round RT-PCR of the TCR CDR3 was HTBI. TCRdb re-called the multiplex PCR reads with MiXCR, one entry per CDR3 protein. The sample lists about 380,000 distinct CDR3 sequences; over 11% were seen once. Study observations and caveats: Model predictions of ophthalmopathy came a median approximately 6 months before onset.

The germline V gene has CDR1 MNHNS and CDR2 SASEGT. Trimming cost V 8 bases and J 5 bases; bases outside gene matches: 11. This CDR3 has 15 amino acids. A few counts support this clonotype. The antigen remains undetermined. The clonotype comes from a woman aged 60-70 years with Graves' hyperthyroidism. The specimen sequenced was blood. This sequence joins TRBV6-1 and TRBJ1-1; 10 nucleotides agree with TRBD1. This CDR3 is CASGGWDRGKTEAFF. The CDR3 nucleotides are TGTGCCAGCGGGGGCTGGGACAGGGGAAAAACTGAAGCTTTCTTT.